This TCR beta chain originates from a study of blood T cell repertoires in COVID-19. TCRdb keeps only in-frame clones here, not all; method: immunoSEQ multiplex PCR. The table records some 300,000 clones, around 89% of them present only once. V trimming: 6 bases; J trimming: 8 bases; junction bases outside the gene matches: 21. This CDR3 region has 17 residues. CDR1 and CDR2 from the germline V gene are MDHEN and SYDVKM. The sequencing input was peripheral blood. The TCR sequence derives from a woman aged 40 to 49 with COVID-19, enrolled during active disease. The chain carries TRBV28 and TRBJ1-2; 7 nucleotides agree with TRBD1. CDR3 sequence reads: CASSRDRVYINYGGYTF. The CDR3 DNA reads TGTGCCAGCAGCCGAGACAGGGTCTATATTAACTATGGCGGCTACACCTTC.